The 13 T cell receptor beta chains below were found in one sample sequenced in a study of shared clonotypes between healthy human individuals. The repertoire was sequenced with immunoSEQ multiplex PCR; TCRdb's copy has only in-frame clones and lacks some. The sample yields some 1 million clones, about 75% seen once. Material: memory CD4+ T cells sorted from blood. Documented subset: CD45RA-negative fraction. All receptors come from a man younger than 30 in good health.

The chain combines TRBV6-1 with TRBJ1-3, with D perhaps TRBD1 (6 bases). Trimming took off 2 bases at V and 1 base at J, with 12 bases between the two ends. Germline V lookup: CDR1 MNHNS, CDR2 SASEGT. The CDR3 sequence is 16 residues long. The CDR3 DNA follows: TGTGCCAGCAGTGAACGGGGGCAAGGATCTGGAAACACCATATATTTT. This encodes CASSERGQGSGNTIYF.

V gene TRBV5-4 combines with J gene TRBJ2-6; D is ambiguous. This CDR3 has 14 amino acids. CDR1 and CDR2 from the germline V gene are SGHNT and YYREEE (reference sequence). V lost 2 bases and J lost 0, with 3 bases in between. CDR3 in amino acids: CASSFGSGANVLTF. Here the CDR3 DNA reads TGTGCCAGCAGCTTCGGCTCTGGGGCCAACGTCCTGACTTTC.

The chain has TRBV11-2 and TRBJ1-1; the match to TRBD1 covers 7 bases. V dropped 7 bases and J dropped 2; count of bases not matched to a gene: 13. The CDR3 is 16 residues long. Germline V gives CDR1 SGHAT, CDR2 FQNNGV. In DNA form, the CDR3 reads TGTGCCAGCACCCTTCTCCCCGGGACAGCAAACACTGAAGCTTTCTTT. Translation: CASTLLPGTANTEAFF.

A word on this clone: One junction end disagrees with the germline gene, perhaps due to a read error. The gene calls are TRBV30 and TRBJ1-2; D is ambiguous. The V gene's germline CDR1 is GTSNPN and CDR2 SVGIG (reference sequence). CDR3 size: 10 residues. Here the CDR3 reads CAWRAAAEKF. In DNA, the CDR3 is TGTGCCTGGAGAGCCGCAGCCGAGAAGTTC.

The chain joins TRBV5-4 to TRBJ1-6, with D perhaps TRBD1 (5 bases). CDR3 length equals 14 residues. Trimming removed 4 bases at V and 5 bases at J, with 10 bases between. Germline CDR1 reads SGHNT; CDR2 reads YYREEE (reference sequence). The CDR3 nucleotides are TGTGCCAGCAGCCCCCAGGGAAATAATTCACCCCTCCACTTT. Protein product: CASSPQGNNSPLHF.

The chain joins TRBV11-2 to TRBJ2-7; D might be TRBD2 (7 bases). This CDR3 is 15 amino acids long. The germline CDR1 and CDR2 sequences are SGHAT and FQNNGV. V gave up 1 base and J gave up 3 bases, with 13 bases separating them. The CDR3 protein is CASSLVSGEGYEQYF. As DNA, the CDR3 is TGTGCCAGCAGCTTAGTGTCAGGGGAGGGCTACGAGCAGTACTTC.

This clone was observed a single time. The genes are TRBV10-3 and TRBJ2-2, with D maybe TRBD2 (7 bases). This CDR3 contains 13 residues. V was pared by 7 bases and J by 6 bases, with 12 bases between. Germline V CDR1 and CDR2: ENHRY, SYGVKD. Here the CDR3 DNA reads TGTGCCATCAACCGAGGGGGGGCCGGGGAGCTGTTTTTT. This codes for CAINRGGAGELFF.

V gene TRBV2 combines with J gene TRBJ1-2; no definite D call. With 7 bases removed from V and 4 bases from J, the gap between germline ends came to 19 bases. In germline, CDR1 is SNHLY, CDR2 FYNNEI. CDR3 length equals 15 residues. The CDR3 loop is CASTEGRTTAYGYTF. CDR3 DNA sequence: TGTGCCAGCACCGAAGGACGGACGACCGCCTATGGCTACACCTTC.

J is TRBJ2-5 and V is TRBV28; no reliable D call. The tail of the sequence fits TRBJ2-7 better, so the J call may be wrong. The CDR3 sequence is 13 residues long. The germline V gene has CDR1 MDHEN and CDR2 SYDVKM. CDR3 in DNA: TGTGCCAGCAGTTTAGCCTACCTCTACGAGCAGTACTTC. It codes for CASSLAYLYEQYF.

With regard to this clone: Since a far larger clone is one base different, this is likely a read error. The rearrangement joins TRBV6-6 to TRBJ2-2; 8 bases map to TRBD1. Germline CDR1 reads MNHNY; CDR2 reads SVGAGI (reference sequence). CDR3 length: 14 residues. The CDR3 coding sequence is TGTGCCAGCAGTTCCGGGACAGGCACCGGGGGGCTGTTTTTT. This codes for CASSSGTGTGGLFF.

The rearrangement links TRBV4-3 to TRBJ2-6; D may match TRBD1 or TRBD2 (5 bases each). The CDR3 spans 14 residues. The germline V gene encodes CDR1 LGHNA and CDR2 YSLEER. Trimming removed 3 bases at V and 8 bases at J, with 11 bases between. The CDR3 DNA sequence: TGCGCCAGCAGCCAGGGTGGGACCTCCAACGTCCTGACTTTC. This translates into CASSQGGTSNVLTF.

The gene calls are TRBV4-1 and TRBJ2-7; 11 positions agree with TRBD1. V lost 0 bases to trimming and J lost 0 bases; unmatched junction nucleotides: 7. Germline loops: CDR1 MGHRA, CDR2 YSYEKL. The CDR3 loop spans 18 amino acids. CDR3: CASSQDQFGTGGSYEQYF. CDR3 nucleotides: TGCGCCAGCAGCCAAGATCAATTCGGGACAGGGGGCTCCTACGAGCAGTACTTC.

V and J are TRBV9 and TRBJ2-1; 10 nucleotides line up with TRBD2. Germline V CDR1 and CDR2: SGDLS, YYNGEE. V trimming: 2 bases; J trimming: 6 bases; junction bases outside the gene matches: 8. The CDR3 has 16 amino acids. CDR3 in amino acids: CASSVLSGGSLNEQFF. The CDR3 DNA follows: TGTGCCAGCAGCGTGCTTAGCGGGGGGAGTCTCAATGAGCAGTTCTTC.